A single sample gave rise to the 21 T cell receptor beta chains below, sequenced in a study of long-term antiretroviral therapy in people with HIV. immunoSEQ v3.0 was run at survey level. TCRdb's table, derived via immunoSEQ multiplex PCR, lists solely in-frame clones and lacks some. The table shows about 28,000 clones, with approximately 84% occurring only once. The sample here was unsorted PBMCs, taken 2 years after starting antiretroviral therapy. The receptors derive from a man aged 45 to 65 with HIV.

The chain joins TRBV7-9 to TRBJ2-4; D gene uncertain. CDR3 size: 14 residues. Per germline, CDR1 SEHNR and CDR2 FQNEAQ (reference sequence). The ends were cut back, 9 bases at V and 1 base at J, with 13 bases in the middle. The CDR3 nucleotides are TGTGCCAGTACACCTGACGGGGCCAAAAACATTCAGTACTTC. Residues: CASTPDGAKNIQYF. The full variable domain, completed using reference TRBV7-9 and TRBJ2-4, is DTGVSQNPRHKITKRGQNVTFRCDPISEHNRLYWYRQTLGQGPEFLTYFQNEAQLEKSRLLSDRFSAERPKGSFSTLEIQRTEQGDSAMYLCASTPDGAKNIQYFGAGTRLSVL.

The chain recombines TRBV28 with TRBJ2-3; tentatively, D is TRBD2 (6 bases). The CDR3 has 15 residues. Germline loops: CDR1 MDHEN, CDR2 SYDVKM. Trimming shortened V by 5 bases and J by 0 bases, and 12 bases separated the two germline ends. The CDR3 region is CASSGPGGSTDTQYF. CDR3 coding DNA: TGTGCCAGCAGTGGCCCTGGGGGGAGCACAGATACGCAGTATTTT.

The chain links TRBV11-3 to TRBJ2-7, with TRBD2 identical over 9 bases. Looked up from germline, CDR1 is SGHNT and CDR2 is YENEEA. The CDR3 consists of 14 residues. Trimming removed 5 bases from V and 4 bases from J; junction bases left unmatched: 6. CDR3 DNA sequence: TGTGCCAGCAGCGTCGGACTAGCGCGGTACGAGCAGTACTTC. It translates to CASSVGLARYEQYF.

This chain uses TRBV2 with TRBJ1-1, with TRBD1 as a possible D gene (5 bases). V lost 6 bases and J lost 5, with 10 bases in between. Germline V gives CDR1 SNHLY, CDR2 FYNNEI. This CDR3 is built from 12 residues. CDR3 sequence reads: CASSQRGTEAFF. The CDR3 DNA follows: TGTGCCAGCAGCCAAAGGGGTACTGAAGCTTTCTTT.

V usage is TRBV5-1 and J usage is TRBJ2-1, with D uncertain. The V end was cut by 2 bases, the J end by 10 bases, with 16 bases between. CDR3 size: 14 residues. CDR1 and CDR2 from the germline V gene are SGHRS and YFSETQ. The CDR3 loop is CASSLTPTRSEQFF. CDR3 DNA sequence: TGCGCCAGCAGCTTAACTCCTACGCGGTCCGAGCAGTTCTTC. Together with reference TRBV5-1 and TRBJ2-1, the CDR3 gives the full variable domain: KAGVTQTPRYLIKTRGQQVTLSCSPISGHRSVSWYQQTPGQGLQFLFEYFSETQRNKGNFPGRFSGRQFSNSRSEMNVSTLELGDSALYLCASSLTPTRSEQFFGPGTRLTVL.

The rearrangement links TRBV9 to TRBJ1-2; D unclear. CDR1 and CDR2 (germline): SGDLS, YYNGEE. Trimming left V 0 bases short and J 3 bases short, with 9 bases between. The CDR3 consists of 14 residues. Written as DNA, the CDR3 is TGTGCCAGCAGCGTAGCCGGGAACGACTATGGCTACACCTTC. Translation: CASSVAGNDYGYTF.

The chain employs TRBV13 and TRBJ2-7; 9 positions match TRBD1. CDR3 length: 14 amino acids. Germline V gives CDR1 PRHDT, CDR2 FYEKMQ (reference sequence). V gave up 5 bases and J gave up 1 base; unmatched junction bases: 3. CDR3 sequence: CASSPGQGSYEQYF. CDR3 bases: TGTGCCAGCAGCCCCGGACAGGGGTCCTACGAGCAGTACTTC.

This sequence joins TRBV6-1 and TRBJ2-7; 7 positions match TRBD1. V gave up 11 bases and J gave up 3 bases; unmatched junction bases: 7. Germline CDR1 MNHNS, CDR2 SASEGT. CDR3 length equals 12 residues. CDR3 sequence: CASRDRVYEQYF. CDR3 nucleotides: TGTGCCTCCCGAGACAGGGTCTACGAGCAGTACTTC.

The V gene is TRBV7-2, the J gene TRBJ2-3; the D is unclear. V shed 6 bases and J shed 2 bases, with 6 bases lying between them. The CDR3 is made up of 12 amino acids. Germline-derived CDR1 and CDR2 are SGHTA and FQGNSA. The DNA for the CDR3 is TGTGCCAGCAGTAAACCCACAGATACGCAGTATTTT. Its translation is CASSKPTDTQYF. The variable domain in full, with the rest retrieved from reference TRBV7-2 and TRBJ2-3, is GAGVSQSPSNKVTEKGKDVELRCDPISGHTALYWYRQSLGQGLEFLIYFQGNSAPDKSGLPSDRFSAERTGGSVSTLTIQRTQQEDSAVYLCASSKPTDTQYFGPGTRLTVL.

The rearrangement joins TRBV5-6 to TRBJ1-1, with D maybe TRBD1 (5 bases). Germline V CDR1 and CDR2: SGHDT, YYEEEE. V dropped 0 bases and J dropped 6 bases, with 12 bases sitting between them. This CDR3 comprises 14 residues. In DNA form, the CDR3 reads TGTGCCAGCAGCTTGGCCAGGGCTGGTGCTGAAGCTTTCTTT. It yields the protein CASSLARAGAEAFF.

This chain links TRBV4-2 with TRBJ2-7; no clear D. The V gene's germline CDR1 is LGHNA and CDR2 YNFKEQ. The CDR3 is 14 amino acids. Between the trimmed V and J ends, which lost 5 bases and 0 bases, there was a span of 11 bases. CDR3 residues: CASSTQPDSYEQYF. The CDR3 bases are TGTGCCAGCAGCACACAACCGGACTCCTACGAGCAGTACTTC.

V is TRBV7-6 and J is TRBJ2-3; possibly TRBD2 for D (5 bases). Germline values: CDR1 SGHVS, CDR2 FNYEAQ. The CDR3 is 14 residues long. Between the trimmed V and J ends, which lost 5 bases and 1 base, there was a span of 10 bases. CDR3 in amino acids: CASSRMGGTDTQYF. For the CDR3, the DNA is TGTGCCAGCAGCCGGATGGGAGGCACAGATACGCAGTATTTT.

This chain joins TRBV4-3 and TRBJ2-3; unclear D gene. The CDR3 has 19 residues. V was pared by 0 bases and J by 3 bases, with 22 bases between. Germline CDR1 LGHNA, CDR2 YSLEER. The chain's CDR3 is CASSQDNHKGSGLTDTQYF. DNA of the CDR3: TGCGCCAGCAGCCAAGATAATCATAAAGGCTCAGGCCTGACAGATACGCAGTATTTT.

The CDR3 reads CASSFRTGSSYNEQFF. CDR3 DNA sequence: TGTGCCAGCAGCTTCCGGACAGGCAGCTCCTACAATGAGCAGTTCTTC. The chain carries TRBV7-2 and TRBJ2-1, with 7 bases that match TRBD1. There are 16 residues in the CDR3. Germline V lookup: CDR1 SGHTA, CDR2 FQGNSA. Trimming at V came to 3 bases and at J to 0 bases, leaving 5 bases not matched to a gene.

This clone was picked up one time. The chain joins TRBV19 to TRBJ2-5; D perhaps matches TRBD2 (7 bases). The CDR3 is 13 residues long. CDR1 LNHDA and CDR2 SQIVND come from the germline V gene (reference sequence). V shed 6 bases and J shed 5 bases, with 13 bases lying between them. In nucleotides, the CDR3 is TGTGCCAGTAGCGGCGGGGGCGGTGAGACCCAGTACTTC. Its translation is CASSGGGGETQYF.

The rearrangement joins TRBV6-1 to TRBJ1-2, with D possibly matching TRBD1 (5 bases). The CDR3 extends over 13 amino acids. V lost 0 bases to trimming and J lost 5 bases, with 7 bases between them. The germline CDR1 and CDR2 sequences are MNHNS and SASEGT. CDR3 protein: CASSEAGVYGYTF. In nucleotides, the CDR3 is TGTGCCAGCAGTGAAGCAGGGGTATATGGCTACACCTTC.

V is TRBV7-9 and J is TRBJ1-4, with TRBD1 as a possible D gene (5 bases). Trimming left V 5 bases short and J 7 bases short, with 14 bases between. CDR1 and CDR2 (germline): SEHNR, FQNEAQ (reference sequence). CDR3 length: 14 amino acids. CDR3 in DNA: TGTGCCAGCAGCCCGGGACGGGGCCGTGAAAAACTGTTTTTT. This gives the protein CASSPGRGREKLFF.

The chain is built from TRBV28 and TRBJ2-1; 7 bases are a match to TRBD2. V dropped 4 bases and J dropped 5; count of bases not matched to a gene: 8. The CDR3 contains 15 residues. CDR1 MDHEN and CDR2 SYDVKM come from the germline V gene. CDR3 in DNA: TGTGCCAGCAGTTCCCCCAAGGCGGGAGACAATGAGCAGTTCTTC. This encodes CASSSPKAGDNEQFF.

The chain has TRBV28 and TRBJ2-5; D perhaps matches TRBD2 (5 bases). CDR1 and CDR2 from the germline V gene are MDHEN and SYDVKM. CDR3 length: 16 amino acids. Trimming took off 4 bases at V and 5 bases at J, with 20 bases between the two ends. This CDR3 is CASSYRSIGELETQYF. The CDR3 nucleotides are TGTGCCAGCAGTTACCGTAGCATCGGGGAGCTGGAGACCCAGTACTTC.

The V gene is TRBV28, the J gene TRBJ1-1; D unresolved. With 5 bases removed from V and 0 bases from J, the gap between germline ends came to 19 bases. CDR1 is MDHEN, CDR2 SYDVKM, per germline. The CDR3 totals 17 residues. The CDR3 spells CASSPASHELMNTEAFF. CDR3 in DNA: TGTGCCAGCAGTCCCGCCTCACATGAGCTGATGAACACTGAAGCTTTCTTT.

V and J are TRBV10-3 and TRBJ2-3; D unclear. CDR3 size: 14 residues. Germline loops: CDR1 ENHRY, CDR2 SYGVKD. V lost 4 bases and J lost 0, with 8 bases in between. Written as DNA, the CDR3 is TGTGCCATCAGTGTTTCCGATAGCACAGATACGCAGTATTTT. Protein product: CAISVSDSTDTQYF.